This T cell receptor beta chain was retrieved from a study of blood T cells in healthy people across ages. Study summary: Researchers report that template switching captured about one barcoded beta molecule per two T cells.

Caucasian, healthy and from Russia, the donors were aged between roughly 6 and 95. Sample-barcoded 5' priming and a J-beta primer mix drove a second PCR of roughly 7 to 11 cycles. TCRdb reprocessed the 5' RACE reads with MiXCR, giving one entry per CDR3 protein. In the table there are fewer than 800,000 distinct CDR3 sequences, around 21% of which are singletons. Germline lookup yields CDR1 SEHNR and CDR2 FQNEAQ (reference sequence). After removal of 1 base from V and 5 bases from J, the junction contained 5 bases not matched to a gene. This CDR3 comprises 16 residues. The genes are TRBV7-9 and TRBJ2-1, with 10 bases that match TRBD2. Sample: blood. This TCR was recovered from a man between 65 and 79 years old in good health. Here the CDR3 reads CASSLGLAGDDNEQFF. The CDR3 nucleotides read TGTGCCAGCAGCTTAGGTCTAGCGGGAGATGACAATGAGCAGTTCTTC.